The present T cell receptor beta chain was sequenced within a study of Ad26.COV2.S vaccination and SARS-CoV-2 variants. TCRdb keeps only in-frame clones here, not all; method: immunoSEQ multiplex PCR. The repertoire holds fewer than 400,000 clones, with 89% as singletons. Study-wide results and caveats: Placebo recipients showed lower spike-specific TCR breadth than vaccinees. Non-spike TCR breadth did not differ much between vaccine and placebo recipients.

This clone has ten or more counts. The target antigen is unknown. Described treatment: 19 received Ad26.COV2.S at low or high dose, single or two shots; about five received placebo; per-sample allocation not given. The samples date from day 63 after the first vaccine or placebo injection. The V gene end was trimmed by 5 bases and the J gene end by 3 bases; junction bases not matched to a gene: 1. Per germline, CDR1 SGHAT and CDR2 FQDESV (reference sequence). The CDR3 length is 14 residues. The chain joins TRBV11-1 to TRBJ2-3; 11 bases align to TRBD2. This sample comprised peripheral blood, obtained in a trial of Ad26.COV2.S vaccine versus placebo. The clonotype originates from a person aged 18-60 years who received the Ad26.COV2.S COVID-19 vaccine or a placebo. Here the CDR3 DNA reads TGTGCCAGCAGCCCTAGCGGGAGGACAGATACGCAGTATTTT. As protein: CASSPSGRTDTQYF. Together with reference TRBV11-1 and TRBJ2-3, the CDR3 gives the full variable domain: EAEVAQSPRYKITEKSQAVAFWCDPISGHATLYWYRQILGQGPELLVQFQDESVVDDSQLPKDRFSAERLKGVDSTLKIQPAELGDSAMYLCASSPSGRTDTQYFGPGTRLTVL.